A selection of T cell receptor beta chains follows, all from one sample in a study of human T cells and chemical hapten exposure. In TCRdb, the RACE reads were re-called with MiXCR into one record per CDR3 protein. The table includes fewer than 150,000 distinct CDR3 sequences, roughly 12% detected once. The sequenced sample was whole blood, obtained in connection with sensitization to the hapten diphenylcyclopropenone (DPC). These receptors originate from a woman in her forties or fifties with alopecia areata. Some clones in this sample may be carry-over from other donors' samples. CDR3s include the opening cysteine and the closing phenylalanine or tryptophan. A D gene is named only where the DNA matches it firmly. Size is omitted from some rows. Given values are once, few, many or a class for expanded clones.

V gene,J gene,D gene,clone size,CDR3 protein,CDR3 DNA
TRBV20-1,TRBJ1-4,NA,NA,CSASESFNEKLFF,TGCAGTGCTAGTGAGAGTTTTAATGAAAAACTGTTTTTT
TRBV12-3/TRBV12-4,TRBJ2-4,TRBD1,few,CASSLQGAKNIQYF,TGTGCCAGCAGCCTACAGGGGGCCAAAAACATTCAGTACTTC
TRBV18,TRBJ2-7,NA,NA,CASSPPSTPRGNEQYF,TGTGCCAGCTCACCTCCCTCGACCCCCAGAGGGAACGAGCAGTACTTC
TRBV9,TRBJ2-2,NA,NA,CASSVSSVIAGELFF,TGTGCCAGCAGCGTCTCTAGCGTTATCGCCGGGGAGCTGTTTTTT
TRBV28,TRBJ1-1,NA,NA,CASQGNTEAFF,TGTGCCAGCCAGGGCAACACTGAAGCTTTCTTT
TRBV4-3,TRBJ2-4,NA,many,CASSYAWGNGNIQYF,TGCGCCAGCAGCTACGCGTGGGGGAATGGAAACATTCAGTACTTC
TRBV19,TRBJ2-1,NA,few,CASSIEASSYNEQFF,TGTGCCAGTAGTATAGAGGCTAGCTCCTACAATGAGCAGTTCTTC
TRBV11-3,TRBJ1-1,NA,few,CASSLTSYTEAFF,TGTGCCAGCAGCTTAACCTCTTACACTGAAGCTTTCTTT
TRBV29-1,TRBJ1-2,TRBD1,few,CSVEIWDRLNTNYGYTF,TGCAGCGTTGAGATTTGGGACAGGCTGAACACTAACTATGGCTACACCTTC
TRBV4-3,TRBJ2-1,NA,NA,CASSQENAGDNEQFF,TGCGCCAGCAGCCAAGAGAATGCAGGGGACAATGAGCAGTTCTTC
TRBV7-6,TRBJ2-2,TRBD2,NA,CASSLAPPAGVNTGELFF,TGTGCCAGCAGCTTAGCCCCACCTGCGGGGGTTAACACCGGGGAGCTGTTTTTT
TRBV27,TRBJ2-7,NA,NA,CASSRDRKYEQYF,TGTGCCAGCAGCCGGGACCGCAAATACGAGCAGTACTTC
TRBV28,TRBJ2-6,NA,few,CASSRPSGGANVLTF,TGTGCCAGCAGCCGCCCATCTGGAGGGGCCAACGTCCTGACTTTC
TRBV12-3/TRBV12-4,TRBJ1-5,TRBD1,few,CASRSDRAGYQPQHF,TGTGCCAGCAGATCGGACAGGGCGGGTTATCAGCCCCAGCATTTT
TRBV6-6,TRBJ2-1,TRBD1,few,CASNHGTGAPREQFF,TGTGCCAGCAATCACGGGACAGGGGCCCCCAGGGAGCAGTTCTTC
TRBV10-3,TRBJ2-3,TRBD2,NA,CAISETSAMIDTQYF,TGTGCCATCAGTGAAACTAGCGCGATGATAGATACGCAGTATTTT
TRBV11-2,TRBJ1-5,NA,few,CASSLVGGGGNQPQHF,TGTGCCAGCAGCTTAGTAGGGGGTGGAGGGAATCAGCCCCAGCATTTT
TRBV18,TRBJ2-1,NA,NA,CASSRSAGYNEQFF,TGTGCCAGCTCACGTTCGGCGGGGTACAATGAGCAGTTCTTC
TRBV20-1,TRBJ2-2,NA,many,CSATKGSYTGELFF,TGCAGTGCTACCAAGGGGAGTTACACCGGGGAGCTGTTTTTT
TRBV6-5,TRBJ2-7,NA,many,CASTQGWWGSEQYF,TGTGCCAGCACCCAGGGGTGGTGGGGGTCCGAGCAGTACTTC
TRBV5-4,TRBJ2-7,TRBD1,NA,CASKDRSSYEQYF,TGTGCCAGCAAGGACAGGAGCTCCTACGAGCAGTACTTC
TRBV4-2,TRBJ1-3,NA,many,CASSQDQTGNTIYF,TGTGCCAGCAGCCAAGATCAAACTGGAAACACCATATATTTT
TRBV5-1,TRBJ2-7,TRBD2,few,CASSPSGGSYEQYF,TGCGCCAGCAGCCCATCGGGGGGGTCCTACGAGCAGTACTTC
TRBV20-1,TRBJ2-1,TRBD2,NA,CSASLGLALNEQFF,TGCAGTGCTAGTTTGGGACTAGCCCTCAATGAGCAGTTCTTC
TRBV30,TRBJ2-3,NA,NA,CAWAGTDTQYF,TGTGCCTGGGCCGGCACAGATACGCAGTATTTT
TRBV23-1,TRBJ2-2,NA,NA,CASSQWAGYTGELFF,TGCGCCAGCAGTCAATGGGCGGGATATACCGGGGAGCTGTTTTTT
TRBV7-2,TRBJ2-1,TRBD2,few,CASSPRVVAGGNEQFF,TGTGCCAGCAGCCCTAGGGTGGTAGCGGGAGGGAATGAGCAGTTCTTC
TRBV25-1,TRBJ2-7,NA,NA,CASSPTGYQAYEQYF,TGTGCCAGCAGCCCGACGGGCTACCAGGCCTACGAGCAGTACTTC
TRBV7-9,TRBJ2-2,NA,few,CASSLVPGGGRTGELFF,TGTGCCAGCAGCTTAGTCCCAGGAGGGGGAAGGACCGGGGAGCTGTTTTTT
TRBV7-3,TRBJ2-1,NA,few,CASSLTSGVGSEQFF,TGTGCCAGCAGCTTAACGTCAGGGGTTGGGAGTGAGCAGTTCTTC
TRBV28,TRBJ2-4,TRBD2,few,CASSSPTFGGVPSGSAKNIQYF,TGTGCCAGCAGTTCTCCCACCTTTGGGGGCGTCCCTAGCGGGAGCGCCAAAAACATTCAGTACTTC
TRBV28,TRBJ2-1,TRBD2,many,CASSPYLAGSYNEQFF,TGTGCCAGCAGTCCCTACTTAGCGGGATCCTACAATGAGCAGTTCTTC
TRBV11-2,TRBJ2-5,TRBD2,few,CASSSVSGRGRETQYF,TGTGCCAGCAGCTCCGTTAGCGGGAGAGGACGGGAGACCCAGTACTTC
TRBV19,TRBJ1-3,TRBD1,NA,CASTPWLAGGQDTIYF,TGTGCCAGTACCCCTTGGCTGGCAGGGGGTCAGGACACCATATATTTT
TRBV14,TRBJ1-6,NA,NA,CASSQGRVRSSYNSPLHF,TGTGCCAGCAGCCAAGGCAGGGTCCGGAGCTCCTATAATTCACCCCTCCACTTT
TRBV11-1,TRBJ2-5,TRBD1,many,CASRSDREKTQYF,TGTGCCAGCAGATCGGACAGGGAAAAGACCCAGTACTTC
TRBV28,TRBJ1-4,TRBD1,few,CASTAGTVNEKLFF,TGTGCCAGCACCGCAGGGACAGTTAATGAAAAACTGTTTTTT
TRBV7-6,TRBJ1-3,NA,many,CASSSRRRQSSGNTIYF,TGTGCCAGCAGCTCTCGCCGGCGTCAGAGCTCTGGAAACACCATATATTTT
TRBV10-3,TRBJ2-7,TRBD2,NA,CAISEGASGGTYEQYF,TGTGCCATCAGTGAGGGAGCTAGCGGGGGAACCTACGAGCAGTACTTC
TRBV20-1,TRBJ1-1,NA,few,CSPSEGMNTEAFF,TGCAGTCCCAGTGAGGGGATGAACACTGAAGCTTTCTTT
TRBV6-1,TRBJ2-7,TRBD1,many,CASSMTGGSDEQYF,TGTGCCAGCAGCATGACAGGGGGCTCGGATGAGCAGTACTTC
TRBV19,TRBJ1-2,NA,NA,CASYDRTFGGYTF,TGTGCCAGTTATGACAGGACTTTTGGGGGCTACACCTTC
TRBV6-5,TRBJ2-5,TRBD2,NA,CASSYSWTSTMQETQYF,TGTGCTAGCAGTTACTCCTGGACTAGTACCATGCAAGAGACCCAGTACTTC
TRBV20-1,TRBJ2-5,NA,NA,CSASTPRGGEETQYF,TGCAGTGCTAGTACCCCCCGCGGTGGTGAAGAGACCCAGTACTTC
TRBV12-3/TRBV12-4,TRBJ1-1,TRBD1,NA,CASSMTGQKAFF,TGTGCCAGCAGCATGACGGGACAGAAGGCTTTCTTT
TRBV11-2,TRBJ2-1,NA,NA,CASSLRTAGTPLNEQFF,TGTGCCAGCAGCTTAAGGACAGCCGGGACCCCTCTCAATGAGCAGTTCTTC
TRBV7-9,TRBJ2-7,TRBD1,NA,CASSFQGTGTYEQYF,TGTGCCAGCAGCTTTCAGGGGACAGGAACCTACGAGCAGTACTTC
TRBV7-2,TRBJ2-3,TRBD2,few,CASSLTSGTAGWADTQYF,TGTGCCAGCAGCTTAACTAGCGGGACGGCGGGATGGGCAGATACGCAGTATTTT
TRBV11-3,TRBJ1-3,NA,few,CASSSRLTLSGNTIYF,TGTGCCAGCAGCTCTAGATTGACCCTCTCTGGAAACACCATATATTTT
TRBV7-9,TRBJ1-2,NA,NA,CASSLGGDGYTF,TGTGCCAGCAGCTTAGGAGGGGATGGCTACACCTTC
TRBV12-5,TRBJ1-5,NA,many,CASGLDTNQPQHF,TGTGCTAGTGGTCTCGACACTAATCAGCCCCAGCATTTT
TRBV28,TRBJ1-1,TRBD1,many,CASSSVGQGRGGTEAFF,TGTGCCAGCAGTTCCGTTGGACAGGGAAGAGGGGGGACTGAAGCTTTCTTT